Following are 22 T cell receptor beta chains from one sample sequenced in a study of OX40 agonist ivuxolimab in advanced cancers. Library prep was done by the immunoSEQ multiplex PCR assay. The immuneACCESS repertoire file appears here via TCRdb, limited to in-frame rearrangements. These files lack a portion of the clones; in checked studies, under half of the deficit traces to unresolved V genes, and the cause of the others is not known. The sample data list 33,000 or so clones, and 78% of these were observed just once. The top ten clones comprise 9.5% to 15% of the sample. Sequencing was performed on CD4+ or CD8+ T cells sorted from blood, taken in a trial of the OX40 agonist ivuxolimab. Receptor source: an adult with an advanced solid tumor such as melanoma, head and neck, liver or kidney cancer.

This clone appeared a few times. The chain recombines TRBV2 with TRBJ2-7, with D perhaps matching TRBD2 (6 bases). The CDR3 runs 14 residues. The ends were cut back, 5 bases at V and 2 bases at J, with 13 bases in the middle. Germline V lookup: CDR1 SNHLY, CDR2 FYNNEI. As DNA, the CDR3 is TGTGCCAGCAGTCCGGGGGTTTCAACCTACGAGCAGTACTTC. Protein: CASSPGVSTYEQYF.

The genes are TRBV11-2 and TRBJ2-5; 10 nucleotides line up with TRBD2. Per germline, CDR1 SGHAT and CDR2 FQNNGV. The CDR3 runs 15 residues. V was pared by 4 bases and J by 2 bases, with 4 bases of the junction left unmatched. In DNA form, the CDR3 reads TGTGCCAGCAGCTCCCTAGCGGGGGAGCAAGAGACCCAGTACTTC. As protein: CASSSLAGEQETQYF.

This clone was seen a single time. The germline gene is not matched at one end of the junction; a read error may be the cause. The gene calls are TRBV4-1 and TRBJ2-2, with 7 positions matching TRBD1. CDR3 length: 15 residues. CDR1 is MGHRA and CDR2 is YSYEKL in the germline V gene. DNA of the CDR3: TGCGTCAGCAGCCAGTTGGGCAGGGGGACCGGGGAGCTGTTTTTT. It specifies CVSSQLGRGTGELFF.

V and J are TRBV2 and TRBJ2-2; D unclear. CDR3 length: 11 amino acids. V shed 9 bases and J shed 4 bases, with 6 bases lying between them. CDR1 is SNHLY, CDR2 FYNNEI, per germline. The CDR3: CASRPTGELFF. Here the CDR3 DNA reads TGTGCCAGTCGCCCCACCGGGGAGCTGTTTTTT.

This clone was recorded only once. CDR3 DNA: TGTGCCATCAGTGACCCAGGCGACAAACTGTTTTTT. Its protein is CAISDPGDKLFF. V and J are TRBV10-3 and TRBJ1-4, with D unclear. Germline V gene sequence: CDR1 ENHRY, CDR2 SYGVKD. V shed 3 bases and J shed 11 bases, with 10 bases lying between them. The CDR3 covers 12 residues.

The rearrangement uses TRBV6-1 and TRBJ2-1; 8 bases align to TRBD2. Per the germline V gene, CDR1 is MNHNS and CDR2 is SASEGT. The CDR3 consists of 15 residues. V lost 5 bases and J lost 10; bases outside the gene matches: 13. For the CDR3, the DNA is TGTGCCAGCAGTAGCACAAGCGGGAGTAGAACGGAGCAGTTCTTC. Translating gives CASSSTSGSRTEQFF.

CDR3 DNA sequence: TGTGCCAGCAGTTACCGGCAGGGGGCGCCGGACACTGAAGCTTTCTTT. As protein: CASSYRQGAPDTEAFF. The chain employs TRBV6-7 and TRBJ1-1; 8 nucleotides align to TRBD1. TRBV6-7 is filed as an ORF, its function uncertain. The length of the CDR3 is 16 residues. Germline trimming cut 2 bases from V and 3 bases from J; bases unmatched to any gene: 8.

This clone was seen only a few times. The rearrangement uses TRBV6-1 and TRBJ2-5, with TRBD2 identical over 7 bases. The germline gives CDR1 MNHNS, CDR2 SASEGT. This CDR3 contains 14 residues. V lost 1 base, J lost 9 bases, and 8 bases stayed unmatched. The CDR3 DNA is TGTGCCAGCAGTGAAGACCCCGGGGGGAGGTCCCAGTACTTC. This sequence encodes CASSEDPGGRSQYF.

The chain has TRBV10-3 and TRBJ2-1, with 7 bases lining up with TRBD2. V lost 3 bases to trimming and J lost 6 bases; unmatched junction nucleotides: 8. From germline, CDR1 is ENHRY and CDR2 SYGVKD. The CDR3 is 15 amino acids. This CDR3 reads CAISEGAGAVNEQFF. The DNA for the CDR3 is TGTGCCATCAGTGAAGGGGCGGGAGCGGTCAATGAGCAGTTCTTC.

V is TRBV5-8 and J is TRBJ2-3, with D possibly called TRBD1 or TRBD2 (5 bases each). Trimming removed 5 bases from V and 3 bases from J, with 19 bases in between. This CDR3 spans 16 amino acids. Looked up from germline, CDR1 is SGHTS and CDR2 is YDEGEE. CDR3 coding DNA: TGTGCCAGCAGGGGGAGACAGCTGAGTTCGACAGATACGCAGTATTTT. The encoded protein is CASRGRQLSSTDTQYF.

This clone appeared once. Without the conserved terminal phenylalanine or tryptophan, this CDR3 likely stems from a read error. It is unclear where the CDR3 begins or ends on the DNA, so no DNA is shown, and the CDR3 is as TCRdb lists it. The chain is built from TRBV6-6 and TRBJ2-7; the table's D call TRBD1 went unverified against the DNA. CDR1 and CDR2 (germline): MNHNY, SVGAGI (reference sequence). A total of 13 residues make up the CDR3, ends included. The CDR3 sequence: CASRQEALGQLGY.

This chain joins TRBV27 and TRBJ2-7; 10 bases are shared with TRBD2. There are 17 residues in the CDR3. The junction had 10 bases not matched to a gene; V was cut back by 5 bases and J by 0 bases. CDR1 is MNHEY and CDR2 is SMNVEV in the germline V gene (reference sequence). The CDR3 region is CASSPGTSAAVSYEQYF. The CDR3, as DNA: TGTGCCAGCAGTCCGGGGACTAGCGCCGCTGTCTCCTACGAGCAGTACTTC.

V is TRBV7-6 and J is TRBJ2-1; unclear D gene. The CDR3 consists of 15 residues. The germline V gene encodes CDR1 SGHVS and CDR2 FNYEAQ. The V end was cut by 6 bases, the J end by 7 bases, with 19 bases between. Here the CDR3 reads CASSHYLYSGNEQFF. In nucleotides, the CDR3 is TGTGCCAGCAGTCATTACCTCTACTCTGGAAATGAGCAGTTCTTC. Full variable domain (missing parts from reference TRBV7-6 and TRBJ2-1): GAGVSQSPRYKVTKRGQDVALRCDPISGHVSLYWYRQALGQGPEFLTYFNYEAQQDKSGLPNDRFSAERPEGSISTLTIQRTEQRDSAMYRCASSHYLYSGNEQFFGPGTRLTVL.

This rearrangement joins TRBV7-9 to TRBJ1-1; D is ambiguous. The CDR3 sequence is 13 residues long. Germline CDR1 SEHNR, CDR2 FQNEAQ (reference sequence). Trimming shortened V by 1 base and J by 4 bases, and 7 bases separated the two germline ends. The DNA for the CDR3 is TGTGCCAGCAGCTTAGGGGCCAGCACTGAAGCTTTCTTT. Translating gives CASSLGASTEAFF.

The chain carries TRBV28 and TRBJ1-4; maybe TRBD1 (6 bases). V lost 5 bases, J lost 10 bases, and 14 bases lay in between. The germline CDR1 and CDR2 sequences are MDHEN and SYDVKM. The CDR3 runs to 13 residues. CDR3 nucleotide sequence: TGTGCCAGCAGTGTTGGGTACAGGGTAAAACTGTTTTTT. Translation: CASSVGYRVKLFF.

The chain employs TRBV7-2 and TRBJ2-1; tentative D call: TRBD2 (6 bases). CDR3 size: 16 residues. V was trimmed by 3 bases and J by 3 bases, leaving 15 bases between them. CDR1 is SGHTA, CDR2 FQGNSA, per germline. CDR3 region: CASSFSGTGLYNEQFF. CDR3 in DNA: TGTGCCAGCAGCTTCTCCGGGACTGGTCTCTACAATGAGCAGTTCTTC. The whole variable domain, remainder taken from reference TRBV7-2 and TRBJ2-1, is GAGVSQSPSNKVTEKGKDVELRCDPISGHTALYWYRQSLGQGLEFLIYFQGNSAPDKSGLPSDRFSAERTGGSVSTLTIQRTQQEDSAVYLCASSFSGTGLYNEQFFGPGTRLTVL.

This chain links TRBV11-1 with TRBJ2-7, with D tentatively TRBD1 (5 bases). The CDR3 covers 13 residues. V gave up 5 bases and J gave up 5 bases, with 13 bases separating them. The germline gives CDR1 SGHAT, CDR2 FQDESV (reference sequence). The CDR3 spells CASSQTDTHEQYF. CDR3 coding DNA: TGTGCCAGCAGCCAGACAGACACCCACGAGCAGTACTTC.

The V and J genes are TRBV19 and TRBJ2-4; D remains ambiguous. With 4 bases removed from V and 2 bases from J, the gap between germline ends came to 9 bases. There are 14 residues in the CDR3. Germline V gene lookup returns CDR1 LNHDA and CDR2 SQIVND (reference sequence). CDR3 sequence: CASSKSVSKNIQYF. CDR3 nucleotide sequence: TGTGCCAGTAGTAAGTCCGTCTCCAAAAACATTCAGTACTTC. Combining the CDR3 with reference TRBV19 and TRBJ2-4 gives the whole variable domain DGGITQSPKYLFRKEGQNVTLSCEQNLNHDAMYWYRQDPGQGLRLIYYSQIVNDFQKGDIAEGYSVSREKKESFPLTVTSAQKNPTAFYLCASSKSVSKNIQYFGAGTRLSVL.

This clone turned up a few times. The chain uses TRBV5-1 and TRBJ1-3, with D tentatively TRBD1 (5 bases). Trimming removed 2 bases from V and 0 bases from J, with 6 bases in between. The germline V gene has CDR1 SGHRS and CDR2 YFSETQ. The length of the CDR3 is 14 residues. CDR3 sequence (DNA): TGCGCCAGCAGCTTCGACAGCTCTGGAAACACCATATATTTT. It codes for CASSFDSSGNTIYF. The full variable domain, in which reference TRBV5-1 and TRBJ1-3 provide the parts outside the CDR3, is KAGVTQTPRYLIKTRGQQVTLSCSPISGHRSVSWYQQTPGQGLQFLFEYFSETQRNKGNFPGRFSGRQFSNSRSEMNVSTLELGDSALYLCASSFDSSGNTIYFGEGSWLTVV.

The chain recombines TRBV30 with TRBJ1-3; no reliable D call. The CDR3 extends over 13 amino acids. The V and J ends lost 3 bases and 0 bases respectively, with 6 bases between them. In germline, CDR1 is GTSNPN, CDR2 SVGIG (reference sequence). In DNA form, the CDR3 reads TGTGCCTGGAGACACAACTCTGGAAACACCATATATTTT. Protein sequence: CAWRHNSGNTIYF. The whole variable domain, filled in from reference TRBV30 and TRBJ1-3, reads SQTIHQWPATLVQPVGSPLSLECTVEGTSNPNLYWYRQAAGRGLQLLFYSVGIGQISSEVPQNLSASRPQDRQFILSSKKLLLSDSGFYLCAWRHNSGNTIYFGEGSWLTVV.

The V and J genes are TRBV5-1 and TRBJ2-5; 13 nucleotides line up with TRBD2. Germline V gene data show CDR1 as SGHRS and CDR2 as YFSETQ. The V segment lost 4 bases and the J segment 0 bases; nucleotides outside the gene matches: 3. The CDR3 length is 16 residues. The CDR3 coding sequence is TGCGCCAGCAGCCCGGGACTAGCGGGATACCAAGAGACCCAGTACTTC. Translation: CASSPGLAGYQETQYF.

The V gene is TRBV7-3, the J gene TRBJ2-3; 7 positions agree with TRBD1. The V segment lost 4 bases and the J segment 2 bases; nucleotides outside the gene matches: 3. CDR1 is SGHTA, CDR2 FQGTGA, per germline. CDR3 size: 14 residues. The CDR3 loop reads CASSSGQVTDTQYF. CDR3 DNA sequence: TGTGCCAGCAGCTCCGGACAGGTCACAGATACGCAGTATTTT. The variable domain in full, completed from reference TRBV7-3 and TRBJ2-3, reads GAGVSQTPSNKVTEKGKYVELRCDPISGHTALYWYRQSLGQGPEFLIYFQGTGAADDSGLPNDRFFAVRPEGSVSTLKIQRTERGDSAVYLCASSSGQVTDTQYFGPGTRLTVL.